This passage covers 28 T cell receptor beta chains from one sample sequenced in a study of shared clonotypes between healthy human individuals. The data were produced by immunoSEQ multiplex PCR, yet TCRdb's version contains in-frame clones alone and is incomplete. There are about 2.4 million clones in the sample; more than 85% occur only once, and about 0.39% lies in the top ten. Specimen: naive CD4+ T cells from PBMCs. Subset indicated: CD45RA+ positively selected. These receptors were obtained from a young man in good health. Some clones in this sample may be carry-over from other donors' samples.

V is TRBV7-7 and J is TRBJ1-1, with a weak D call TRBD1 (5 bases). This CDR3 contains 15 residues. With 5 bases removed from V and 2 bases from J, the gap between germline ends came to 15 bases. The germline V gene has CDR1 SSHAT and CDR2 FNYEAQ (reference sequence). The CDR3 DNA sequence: TGTGCCAGCAGCCAGCAGGGACCTAAAAACACTGAAGCTTTCTTT. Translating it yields CASSQQGPKNTEAFF.

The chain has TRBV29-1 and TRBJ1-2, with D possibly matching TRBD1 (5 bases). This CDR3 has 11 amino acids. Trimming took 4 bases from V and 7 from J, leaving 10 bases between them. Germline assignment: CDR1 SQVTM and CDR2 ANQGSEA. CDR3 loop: CSVGRGSGYTF. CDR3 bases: TGCAGCGTTGGACGGGGGAGTGGCTACACCTTC.

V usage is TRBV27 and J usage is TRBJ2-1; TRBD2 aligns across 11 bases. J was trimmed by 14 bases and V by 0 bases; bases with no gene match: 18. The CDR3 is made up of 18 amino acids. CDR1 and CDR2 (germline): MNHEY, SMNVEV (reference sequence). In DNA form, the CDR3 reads TGTGCCAGCAGTTTATCAATCCGGACTAGCGGGTTTCCTTATGTAGAGTTCTTC. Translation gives CASSLSIRTSGFPYVEFF.

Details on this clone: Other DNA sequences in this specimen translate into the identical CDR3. CDR3 in amino acids: CSALPQETQYF. DNA of the CDR3: TGCAGTGCTCTGCCCCAAGAGACCCAGTACTTC. The chain is built from TRBV20-1 and TRBJ2-5; D is unresolved. The germline V gene encodes CDR1 DFQATT and CDR2 SNEGSKA (reference sequence). The CDR3 covers 11 residues. The ends were cut back, 5 bases at V and 1 base at J, with 5 bases in the middle.

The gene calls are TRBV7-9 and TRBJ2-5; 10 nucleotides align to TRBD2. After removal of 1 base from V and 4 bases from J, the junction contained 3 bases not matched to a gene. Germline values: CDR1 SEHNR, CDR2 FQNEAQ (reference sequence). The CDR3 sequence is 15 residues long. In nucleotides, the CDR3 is TGTGCCAGCAGCTTAGGAGCGGGAGGGCCAGAGACCCAGTACTTC. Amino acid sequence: CASSLGAGGPETQYF.

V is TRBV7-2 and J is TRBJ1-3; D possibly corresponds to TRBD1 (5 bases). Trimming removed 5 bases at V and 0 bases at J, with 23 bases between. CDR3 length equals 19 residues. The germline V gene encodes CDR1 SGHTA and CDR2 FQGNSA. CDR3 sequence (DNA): TGTGCCAGCAGCCCCCGTATCCGAATCGGGGCCCACTCTGGAAACACCATATATTTT. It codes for CASSPRIRIGAHSGNTIYF.

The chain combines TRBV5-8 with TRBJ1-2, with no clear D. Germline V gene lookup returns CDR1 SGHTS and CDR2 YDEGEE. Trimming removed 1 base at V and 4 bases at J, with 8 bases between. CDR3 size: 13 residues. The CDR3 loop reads CASSLRLPYGYTF. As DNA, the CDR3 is TGTGCCAGCAGCTTGCGGCTCCCCTATGGCTACACCTTC. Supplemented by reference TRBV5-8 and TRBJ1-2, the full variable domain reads EAGVTQSPTHLIKTRGQQATLRCSPISGHTSVYWYQQALGLGLQFLLWYDEGEERNRGNFPPRFSGRQFPNYSSELNVNALELEDSALYLCASSLRLPYGYTFGSGTRLTVV.

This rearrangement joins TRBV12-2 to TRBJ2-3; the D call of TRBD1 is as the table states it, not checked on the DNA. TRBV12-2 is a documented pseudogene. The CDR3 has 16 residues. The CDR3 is CASRILQDRHTDTQYF. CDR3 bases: TGTGCAAGTCGCATTCTGCAGGACAGGCACACAGATACGCAGTATTTT.

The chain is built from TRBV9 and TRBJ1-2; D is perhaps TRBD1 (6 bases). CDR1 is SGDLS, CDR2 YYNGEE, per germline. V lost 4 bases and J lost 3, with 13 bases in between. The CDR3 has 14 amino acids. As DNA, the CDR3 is TGTGCCAGCAGCTATAGGACAGACGACTATGGCTACACCTTC. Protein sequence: CASSYRTDDYGYTF.

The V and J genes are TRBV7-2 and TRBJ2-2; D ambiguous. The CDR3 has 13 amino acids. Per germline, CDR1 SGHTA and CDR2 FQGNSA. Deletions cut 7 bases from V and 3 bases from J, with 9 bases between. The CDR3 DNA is TGTGCCAGCAAAGGGTTCTACACCGGGGAGCTGTTTTTT. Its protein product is CASKGFYTGELFF.

The CDR3 protein is CASTSLDAIRGSGNTIYF. The CDR3 DNA sequence: TGTGCCAGCACCTCCTTAGATGCGATCCGTGGCTCTGGAAACACCATATATTTT. The chain uses TRBV28 and TRBJ1-3; D remains unclear. The CDR3 runs 18 residues. V was cut by 7 bases and J by 0 bases, with 22 bases left in between. Germline values: CDR1 MDHEN, CDR2 SYDVKM.

This CDR3 is CALEGVLNYGYTF. As DNA, the CDR3 is TGTGCCTTAGAAGGGGTTCTGAACTATGGCTACACCTTC. The chain uses TRBV30 and TRBJ1-2, with D possibly being TRBD1 (5 bases). Germline CDR1 is GTSNPN and CDR2 is SVGIG (reference sequence). Trimming left V 7 bases short and J 2 bases short, with 14 bases between. The CDR3 consists of 13 residues.

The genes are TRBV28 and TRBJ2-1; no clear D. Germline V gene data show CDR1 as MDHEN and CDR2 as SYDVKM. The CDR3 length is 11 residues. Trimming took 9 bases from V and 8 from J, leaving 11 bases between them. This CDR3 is CASTHRDEQFF. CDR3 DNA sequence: TGTGCCAGTACCCACCGCGATGAGCAGTTCTTC.

The CDR3 DNA follows: TGTGCCTCCCAGTCGAACACTGAAGCTTTCTTT. The encoded protein is CASQSNTEAFF. The rearrangement joins TRBV2 to TRBJ1-1, with D unclear. In germline, CDR1 is SNHLY, CDR2 FYNNEI. V lost 11 bases, J lost 1 base, and 8 bases lay in between. The CDR3 loop spans 11 amino acids.

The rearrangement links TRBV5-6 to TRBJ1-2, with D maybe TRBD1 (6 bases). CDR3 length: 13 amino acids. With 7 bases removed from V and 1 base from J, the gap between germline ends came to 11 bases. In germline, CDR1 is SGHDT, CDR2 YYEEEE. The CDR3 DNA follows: TGTGCCAGCCGGGACACCAATAACTATGGCTACACCTTC. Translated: CASRDTNNYGYTF.

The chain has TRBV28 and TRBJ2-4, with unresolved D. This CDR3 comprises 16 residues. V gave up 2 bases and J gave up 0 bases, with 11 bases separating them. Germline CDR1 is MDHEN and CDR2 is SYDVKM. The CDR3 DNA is TGTGCCAGCAGTTTACCCTTTTCATTAGCCAAAAACATTCAGTACTTC. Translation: CASSLPFSLAKNIQYF.

The CDR3 protein is CASSQEGRSSYNSPLHF. CDR3 DNA sequence: TGCGCCAGCAGCCAAGAGGGGAGGAGCTCCTATAATTCACCCCTCCACTTT. V usage is TRBV4-3 and J usage is TRBJ1-6, with no clear D. V lost 0 bases, J lost 0 bases, and 9 bases lay in between. Germline lookup yields CDR1 LGHNA and CDR2 YSLEER. The CDR3 has 17 residues.

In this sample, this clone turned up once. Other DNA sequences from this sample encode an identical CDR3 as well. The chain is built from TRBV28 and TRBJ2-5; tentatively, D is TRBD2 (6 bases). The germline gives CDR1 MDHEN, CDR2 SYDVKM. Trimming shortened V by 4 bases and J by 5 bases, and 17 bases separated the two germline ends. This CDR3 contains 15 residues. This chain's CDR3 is CASSSPGGAGETQYF. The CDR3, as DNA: TGTGCCAGCAGTTCCCCAGGAGGGGCGGGGGAGACCCAGTACTTC. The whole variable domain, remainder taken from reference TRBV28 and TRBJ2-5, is DVKVTQSSRYLVKRTGEKVFLECVQDMDHENMFWYRQDPGLGLRLIYFSYDVKMKEKGDIPEGYSVSREKKERFSLILESASTNQTSMYLCASSSPGGAGETQYFGPGTRLLVL.

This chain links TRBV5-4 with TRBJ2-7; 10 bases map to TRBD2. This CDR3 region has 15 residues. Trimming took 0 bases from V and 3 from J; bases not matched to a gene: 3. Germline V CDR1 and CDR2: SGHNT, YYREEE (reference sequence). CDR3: CASSLGSSGSYEQYF. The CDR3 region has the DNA TGTGCCAGCAGCTTGGGTTCTAGCGGGAGCTACGAGCAGTACTTC.

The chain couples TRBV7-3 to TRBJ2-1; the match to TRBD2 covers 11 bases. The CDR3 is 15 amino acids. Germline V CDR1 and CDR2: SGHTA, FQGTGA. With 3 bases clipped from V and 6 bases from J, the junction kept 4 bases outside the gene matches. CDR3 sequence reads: CASSFIAGGFNEQFF. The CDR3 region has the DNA TGTGCCAGCAGCTTTATAGCGGGAGGGTTCAATGAGCAGTTCTTC. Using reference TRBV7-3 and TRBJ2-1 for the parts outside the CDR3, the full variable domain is GAGVSQTPSNKVTEKGKYVELRCDPISGHTALYWYRQSLGQGPEFLIYFQGTGAADDSGLPNDRFFAVRPEGSVSTLKIQRTERGDSAVYLCASSFIAGGFNEQFFGPGTRLTVL.

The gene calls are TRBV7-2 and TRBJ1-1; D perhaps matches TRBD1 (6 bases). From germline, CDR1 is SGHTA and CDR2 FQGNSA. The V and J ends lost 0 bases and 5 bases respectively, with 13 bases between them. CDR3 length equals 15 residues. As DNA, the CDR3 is TGTGCCAGCAGCTTAGCGACGGGGGCGAGGACTGAAGCTTTCTTT. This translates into CASSLATGARTEAFF.

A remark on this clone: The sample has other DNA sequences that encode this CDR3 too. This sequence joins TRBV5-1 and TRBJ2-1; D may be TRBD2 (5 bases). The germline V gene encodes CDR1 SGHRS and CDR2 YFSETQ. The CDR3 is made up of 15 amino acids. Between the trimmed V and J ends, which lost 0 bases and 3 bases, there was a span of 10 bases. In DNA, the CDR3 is TGCGCCAGCAGCTTGGGTACGGGGAACTACAATGAGCAGTTCTTC. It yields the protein CASSLGTGNYNEQFF.

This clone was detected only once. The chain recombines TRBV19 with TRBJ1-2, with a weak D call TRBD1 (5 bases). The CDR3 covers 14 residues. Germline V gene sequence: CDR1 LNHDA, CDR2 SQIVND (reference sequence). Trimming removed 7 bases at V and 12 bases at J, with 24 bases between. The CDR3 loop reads CASNKAGLPSGDTF. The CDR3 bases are TGTGCCAGTAACAAAGCGGGGCTGCCCAGCGGGGACACCTTC.

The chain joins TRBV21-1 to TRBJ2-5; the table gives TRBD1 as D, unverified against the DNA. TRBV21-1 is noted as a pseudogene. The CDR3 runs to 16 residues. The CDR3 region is CASSKNREPNQETQYF. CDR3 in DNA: TGTGCCAGCAGCAAGAACAGGGAGCCCAACCAAGAGACCCAGTACTTC.

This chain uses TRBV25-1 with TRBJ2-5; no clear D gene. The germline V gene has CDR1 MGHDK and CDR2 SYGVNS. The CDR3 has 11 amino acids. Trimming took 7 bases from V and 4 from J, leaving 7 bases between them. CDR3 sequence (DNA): TGTGCCAGCACGGTAGGAGAGACCCAGTACTTC. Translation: CASTVGETQYF.

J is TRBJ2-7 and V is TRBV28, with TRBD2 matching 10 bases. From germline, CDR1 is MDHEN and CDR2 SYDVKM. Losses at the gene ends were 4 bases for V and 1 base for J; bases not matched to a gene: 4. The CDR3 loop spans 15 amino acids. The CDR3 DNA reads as TGTGCCAGCAGTTCGACTAGCGGGTTTTCCTACGAGCAGTACTTC. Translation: CASSSTSGFSYEQYF.

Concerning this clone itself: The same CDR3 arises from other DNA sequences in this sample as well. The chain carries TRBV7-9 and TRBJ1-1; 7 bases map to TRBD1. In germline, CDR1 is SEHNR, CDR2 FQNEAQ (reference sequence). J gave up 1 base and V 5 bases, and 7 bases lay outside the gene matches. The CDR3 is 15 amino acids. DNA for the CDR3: TGTGCCAGCAGCCCAAGACAGGGAGGGAACACTGAAGCTTTCTTT. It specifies CASSPRQGGNTEAFF.

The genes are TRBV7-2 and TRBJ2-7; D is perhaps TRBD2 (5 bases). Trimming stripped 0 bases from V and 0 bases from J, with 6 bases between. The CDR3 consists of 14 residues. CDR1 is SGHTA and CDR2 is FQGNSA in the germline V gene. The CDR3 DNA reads TGTGCCAGCAGCTTAGCCGGGGTCTCCTACGAGCAGTACTTC. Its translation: CASSLAGVSYEQYF.